This TCR beta chain was identified in a study of T cell responses to AZD1222 COVID-19 vaccine. About this clone itself: No antigen is known for it.

The CDR3 loop spans 12 amino acids. Looked up from germline, CDR1 is MDHEN and CDR2 is SYDVKM. Trimming shortened V by 1 base and J by 5 bases, and 4 bases separated the two germline ends. Repertoires were generated with immunoSEQ multiplex PCR, while TCRdb's copy carries only in-frame clones and drops some. The table includes tens of thousands of clones, 90% to 95% detected once. Study outcomes and limitations: At baseline, seropositivity was found in only five or six AZD1222 recipients. Per reports, nearly half of all spike-specific TCRs target regions that are unmutated in variants. Spike as a whole was targeted by vaccine-associated CD4 TCRs, dominant at 160-218 and 743-854. Donors, mostly white British, included more females; clonal diversity was possibly underestimated.

V is TRBV28 and J is TRBJ2-3, with D unclear. Sequenced here: peripheral blood, sampled on day 0 of MenACWY control vaccination. The receptor's source is an adult in good health. This CDR3 reads CASSLLVDTQYF. CDR3 coding DNA: TGTGCCAGCAGTTTATTAGTAGATACGCAGTATTTT.